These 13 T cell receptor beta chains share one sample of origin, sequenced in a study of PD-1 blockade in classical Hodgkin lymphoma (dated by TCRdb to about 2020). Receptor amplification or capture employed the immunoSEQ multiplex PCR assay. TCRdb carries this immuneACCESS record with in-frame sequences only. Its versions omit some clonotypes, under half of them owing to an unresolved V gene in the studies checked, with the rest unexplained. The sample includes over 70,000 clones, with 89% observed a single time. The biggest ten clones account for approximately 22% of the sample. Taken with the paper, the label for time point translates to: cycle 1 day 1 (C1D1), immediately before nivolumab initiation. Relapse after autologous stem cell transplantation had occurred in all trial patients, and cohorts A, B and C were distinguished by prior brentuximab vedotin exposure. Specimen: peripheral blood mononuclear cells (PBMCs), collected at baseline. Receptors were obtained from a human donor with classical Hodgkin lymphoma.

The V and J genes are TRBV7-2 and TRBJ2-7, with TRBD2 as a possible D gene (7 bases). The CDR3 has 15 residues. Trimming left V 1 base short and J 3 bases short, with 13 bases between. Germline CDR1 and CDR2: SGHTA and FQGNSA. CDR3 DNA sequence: TGTGCCAGCAGCTTAGTTGAGGGGGGGAGCTACGAGCAGTACTTC. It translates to CASSLVEGGSYEQYF.

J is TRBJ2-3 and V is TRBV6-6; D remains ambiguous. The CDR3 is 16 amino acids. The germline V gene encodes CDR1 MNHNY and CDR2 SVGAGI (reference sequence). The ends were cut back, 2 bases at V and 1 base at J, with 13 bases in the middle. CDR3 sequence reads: CASSYELNSGTDTQYF. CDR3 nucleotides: TGTGCCAGCAGTTACGAATTGAACAGCGGCACAGATACGCAGTATTTT.

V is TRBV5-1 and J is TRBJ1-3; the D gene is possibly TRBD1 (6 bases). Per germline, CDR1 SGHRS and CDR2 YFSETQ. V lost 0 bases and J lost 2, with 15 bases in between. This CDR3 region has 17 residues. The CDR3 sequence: CASSLDGRDIPGNTIYF. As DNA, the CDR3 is TGCGCCAGCAGCTTGGACGGGCGGGACATTCCTGGAAACACCATATATTTT.

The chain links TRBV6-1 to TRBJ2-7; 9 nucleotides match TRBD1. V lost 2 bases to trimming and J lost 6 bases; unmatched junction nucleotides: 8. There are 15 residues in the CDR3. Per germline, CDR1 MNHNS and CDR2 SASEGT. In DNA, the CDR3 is TGTGCCAGCAGTGAACAGGGACAGGGACCCCCCGAGCAGTACTTC. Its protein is CASSEQGQGPPEQYF.

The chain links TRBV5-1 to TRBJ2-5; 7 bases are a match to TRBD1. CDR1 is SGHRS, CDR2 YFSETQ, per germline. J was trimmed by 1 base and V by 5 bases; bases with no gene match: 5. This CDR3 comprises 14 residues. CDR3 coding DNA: TGCGCCAGCAGGACCGGGACAGCCCAAGAGACCCAGTACTTC. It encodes CASRTGTAQETQYF.

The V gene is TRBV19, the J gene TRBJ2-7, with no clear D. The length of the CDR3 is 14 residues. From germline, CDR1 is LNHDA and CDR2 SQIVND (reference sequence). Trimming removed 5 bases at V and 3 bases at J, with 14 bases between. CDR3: CASSPGRRGYEQYF. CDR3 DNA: TGTGCCAGTAGTCCTGGACGCCGAGGCTACGAGCAGTACTTC.

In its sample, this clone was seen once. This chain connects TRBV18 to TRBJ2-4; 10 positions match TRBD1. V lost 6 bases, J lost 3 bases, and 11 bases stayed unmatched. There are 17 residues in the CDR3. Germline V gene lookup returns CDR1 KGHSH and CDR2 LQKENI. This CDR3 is CASSSTTGGRVKNIQYF. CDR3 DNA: TGTGCCAGCTCGTCAACGACAGGGGGCAGGGTCAAAAACATTCAGTACTTC.

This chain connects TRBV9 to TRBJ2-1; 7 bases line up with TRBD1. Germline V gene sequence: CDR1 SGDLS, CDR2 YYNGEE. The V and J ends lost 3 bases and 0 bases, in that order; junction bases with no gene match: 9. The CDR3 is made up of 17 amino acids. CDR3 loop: CASSAPGDSSSYNEQFF. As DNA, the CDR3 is TGTGCCAGCAGCGCACCAGGGGACAGCAGCTCCTACAATGAGCAGTTCTTC.

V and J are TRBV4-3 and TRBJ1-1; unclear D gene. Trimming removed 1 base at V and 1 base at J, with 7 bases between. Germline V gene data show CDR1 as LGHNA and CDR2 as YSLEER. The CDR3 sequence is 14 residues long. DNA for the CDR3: TGCGCCAGCAGCCAAGTTCCGGGGAACACTGAAGCTTTCTTT. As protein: CASSQVPGNTEAFF.

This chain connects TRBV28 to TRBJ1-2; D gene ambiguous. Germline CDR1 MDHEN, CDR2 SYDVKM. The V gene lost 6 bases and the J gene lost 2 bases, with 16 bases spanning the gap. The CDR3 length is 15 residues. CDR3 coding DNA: TGTGCCAGCAGCTCGAGCGGCGCCGACAACTATGGCTACACCTTC. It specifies CASSSSGADNYGYTF.

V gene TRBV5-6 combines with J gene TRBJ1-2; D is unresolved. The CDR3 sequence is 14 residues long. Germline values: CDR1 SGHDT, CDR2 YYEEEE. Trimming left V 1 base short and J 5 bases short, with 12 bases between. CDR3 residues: CASSLTARLYGYTF. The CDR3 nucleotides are TGTGCCAGCAGCTTGACAGCTCGATTATATGGCTACACCTTC.

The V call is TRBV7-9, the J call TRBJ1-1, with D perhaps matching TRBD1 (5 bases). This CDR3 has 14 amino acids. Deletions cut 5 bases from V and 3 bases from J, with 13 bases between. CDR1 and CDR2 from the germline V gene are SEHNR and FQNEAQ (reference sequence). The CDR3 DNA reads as TGTGCCAGCAGCGTTCAGGGAGGGTACACTGAAGCTTTCTTT. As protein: CASSVQGGYTEAFF.

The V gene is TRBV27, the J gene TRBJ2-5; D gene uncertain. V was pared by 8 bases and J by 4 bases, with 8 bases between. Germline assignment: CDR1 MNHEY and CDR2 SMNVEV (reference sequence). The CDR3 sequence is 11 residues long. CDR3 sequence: CASGPRETQYF. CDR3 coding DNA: TGTGCCAGCGGCCCTAGAGAGACCCAGTACTTC.